This T cell receptor beta chain emerged from a study of T cells in Graves' hyperthyroidism and ophthalmopathy. RNA transcripts yielded amplified TCR beta CDR3 regions. When the TCR CDR3 underwent first-round RT-PCR, the HTBI primer set was used. TCRdb analysed the multiplex PCR reads with MiXCR anew, one entry per CDR3 protein. The sample has approximately 600,000 distinct CDR3 sequences; 13% to 15% are singletons. Out of approximately 10 ml of fresh peripheral blood came the PBMCs. V lost 5 bases to trimming and J lost 4 bases, with 19 bases between them. Germline V lookup: CDR1 MNHEY, CDR2 SVGEGT. This CDR3 has 16 amino acids. This clonotype was detected ten times or more.

The genes are TRBV6-2 or TRBV6-3 and TRBJ2-3, with D perhaps TRBD1 (6 bases). The sample taken for sequencing was blood. This TCR was sampled from a woman between 18 and 30 years old with Graves' ophthalmopathy. The CDR3 protein is CASSRPWGPEPDTQYF. In DNA form, the CDR3 reads TGTGCCAGCAGTCGCCCTTGGGGGCCGGAACCAGATACGCAGTATTTT.